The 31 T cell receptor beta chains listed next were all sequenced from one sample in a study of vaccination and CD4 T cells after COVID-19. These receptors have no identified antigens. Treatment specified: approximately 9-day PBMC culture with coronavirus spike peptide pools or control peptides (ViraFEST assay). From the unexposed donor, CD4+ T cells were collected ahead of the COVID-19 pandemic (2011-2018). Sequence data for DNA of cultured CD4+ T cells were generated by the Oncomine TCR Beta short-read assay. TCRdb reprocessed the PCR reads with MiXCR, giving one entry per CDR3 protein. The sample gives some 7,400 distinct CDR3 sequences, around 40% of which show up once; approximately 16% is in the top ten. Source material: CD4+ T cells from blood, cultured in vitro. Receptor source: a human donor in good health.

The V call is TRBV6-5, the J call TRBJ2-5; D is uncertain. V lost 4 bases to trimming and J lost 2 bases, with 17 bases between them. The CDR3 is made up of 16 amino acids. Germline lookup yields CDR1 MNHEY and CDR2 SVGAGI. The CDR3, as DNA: TGTGCCAGCAGTTTGGCTTCACTACCGCCTCAAGAGACCCAGTACTTC. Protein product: CASSLASLPPQETQYF.

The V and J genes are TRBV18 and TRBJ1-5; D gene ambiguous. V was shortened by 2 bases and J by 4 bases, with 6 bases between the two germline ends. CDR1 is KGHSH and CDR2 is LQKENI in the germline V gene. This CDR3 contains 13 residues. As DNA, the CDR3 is TGTGCCAGCTCACCATTCGAAAATCAGCCCCAGCATTTT. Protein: CASSPFENQPQHF. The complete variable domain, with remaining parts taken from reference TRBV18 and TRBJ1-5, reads NAGVMQNPRHLVRRRGQEARLRCSPMKGHSHVYWYRQLPEEGLKFMVYLQKENIIDESGMPKERFSAEFPKEGPSILRIQQVVRGDSAAYFCASSPFENQPQHFGDGTRLSIL.

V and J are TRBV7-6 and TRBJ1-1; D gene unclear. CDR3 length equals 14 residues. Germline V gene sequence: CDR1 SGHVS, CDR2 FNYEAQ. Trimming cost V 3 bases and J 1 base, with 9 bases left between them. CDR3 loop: CASSLAGPNTEAFF. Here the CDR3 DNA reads TGTGCCAGCAGCTTGGCAGGTCCGAACACTGAAGCTTTCTTT.

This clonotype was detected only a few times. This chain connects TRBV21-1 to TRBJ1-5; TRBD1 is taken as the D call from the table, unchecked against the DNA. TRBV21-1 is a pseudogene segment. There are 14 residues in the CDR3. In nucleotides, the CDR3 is TGTGCCAGCACGGGGGGGCAGGGCAATCAGCCCCAGCATTTT. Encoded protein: CASTGGQGNQPQHF.

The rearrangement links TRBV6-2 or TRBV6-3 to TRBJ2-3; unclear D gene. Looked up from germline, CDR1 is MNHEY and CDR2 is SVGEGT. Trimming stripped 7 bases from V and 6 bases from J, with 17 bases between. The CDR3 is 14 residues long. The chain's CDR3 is CASTASPPSDTQYF. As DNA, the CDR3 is TGTGCCAGCACTGCTAGTCCCCCCTCCGATACGCAGTATTTT.

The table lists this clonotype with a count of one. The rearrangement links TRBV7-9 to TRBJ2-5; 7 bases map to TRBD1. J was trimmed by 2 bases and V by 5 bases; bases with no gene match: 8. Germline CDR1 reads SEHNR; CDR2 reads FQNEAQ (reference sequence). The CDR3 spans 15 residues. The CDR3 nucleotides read TGTGCCAGCAGCCTTGCGACAGGGCCTCAAGAGACCCAGTACTTC. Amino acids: CASSLATGPQETQYF. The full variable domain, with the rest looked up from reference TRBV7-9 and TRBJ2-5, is DTGVSQNPRHKITKRGQNVTFRCDPISEHNRLYWYRQTLGQGPEFLTYFQNEAQLEKSRLLSDRFSAERPKGSFSTLEIQRTEQGDSAMYLCASSLATGPQETQYFGPGTRLLVL.

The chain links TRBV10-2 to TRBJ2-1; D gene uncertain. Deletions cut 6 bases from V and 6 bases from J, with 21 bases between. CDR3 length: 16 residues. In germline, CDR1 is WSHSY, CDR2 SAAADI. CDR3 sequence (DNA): TGCGCCAGCAGAGGCCCCAGAGATCTAGGTCGCAATGAGCAGTTCTTC. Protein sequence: CASRGPRDLGRNEQFF.

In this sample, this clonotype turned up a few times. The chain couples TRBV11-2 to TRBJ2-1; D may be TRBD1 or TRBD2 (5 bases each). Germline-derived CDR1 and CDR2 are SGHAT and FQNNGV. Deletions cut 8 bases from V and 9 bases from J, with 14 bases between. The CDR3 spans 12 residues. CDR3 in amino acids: CASRGRTGEQFF. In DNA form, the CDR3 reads TGTGCCAGCCGGGGACGGACTGGTGAGCAGTTCTTC.

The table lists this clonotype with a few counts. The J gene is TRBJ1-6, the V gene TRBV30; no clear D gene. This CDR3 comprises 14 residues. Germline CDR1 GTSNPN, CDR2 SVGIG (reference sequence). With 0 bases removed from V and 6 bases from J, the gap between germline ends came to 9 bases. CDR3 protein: CAWSVTTSNSPLHF. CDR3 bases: TGTGCCTGGAGTGTAACTACCTCTAATTCACCCCTCCACTTT.

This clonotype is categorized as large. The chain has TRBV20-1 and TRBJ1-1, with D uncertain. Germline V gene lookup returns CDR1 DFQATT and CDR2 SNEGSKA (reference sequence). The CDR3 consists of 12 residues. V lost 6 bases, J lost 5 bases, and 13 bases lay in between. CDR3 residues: CSAPWVGTEAFF. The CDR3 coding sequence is TGCAGTGCCCCTTGGGTGGGAACTGAAGCTTTCTTT.

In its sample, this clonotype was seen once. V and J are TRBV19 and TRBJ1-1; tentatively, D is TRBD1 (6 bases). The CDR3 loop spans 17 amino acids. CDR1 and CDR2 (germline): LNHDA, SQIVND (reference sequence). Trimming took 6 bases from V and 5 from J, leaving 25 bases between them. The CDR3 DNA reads TGTGCCAGTAGCCCGTCTAGGGGGGGCGCAAGGTGGACTGAAGCTTTCTTT. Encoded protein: CASSPSRGGARWTEAFF.

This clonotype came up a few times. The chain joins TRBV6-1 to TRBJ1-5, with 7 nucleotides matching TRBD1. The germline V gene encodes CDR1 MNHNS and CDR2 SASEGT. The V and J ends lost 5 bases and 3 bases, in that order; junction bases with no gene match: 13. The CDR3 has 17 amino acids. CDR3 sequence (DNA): TGTGCCAGCAGTCGCAATCCAGGGGGACTGAACAATCAGCCCCAGCATTTT. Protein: CASSRNPGGLNNQPQHF.

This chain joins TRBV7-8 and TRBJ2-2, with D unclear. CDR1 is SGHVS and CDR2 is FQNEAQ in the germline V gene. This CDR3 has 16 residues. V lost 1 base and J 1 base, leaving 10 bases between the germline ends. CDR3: CASSLDSLGNTGELFF. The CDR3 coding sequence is TGTGCCAGCAGCTTAGACTCCCTAGGGAACACCGGGGAGCTGTTTTTT.

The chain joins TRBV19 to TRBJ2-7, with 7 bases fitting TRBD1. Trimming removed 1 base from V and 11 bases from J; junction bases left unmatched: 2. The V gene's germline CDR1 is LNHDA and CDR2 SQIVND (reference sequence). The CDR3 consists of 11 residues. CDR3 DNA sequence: TGTGCCAGTAGTATAGGTGGACAGGAGTACTTC. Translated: CASSIGGQEYF.

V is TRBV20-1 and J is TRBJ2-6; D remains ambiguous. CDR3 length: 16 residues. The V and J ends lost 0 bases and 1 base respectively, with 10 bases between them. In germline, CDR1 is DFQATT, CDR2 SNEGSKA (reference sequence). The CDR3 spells CSARDLRVSGANVLTF. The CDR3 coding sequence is TGCAGTGCTAGAGATCTTAGGGTATCTGGGGCCAACGTCCTGACTTTC.

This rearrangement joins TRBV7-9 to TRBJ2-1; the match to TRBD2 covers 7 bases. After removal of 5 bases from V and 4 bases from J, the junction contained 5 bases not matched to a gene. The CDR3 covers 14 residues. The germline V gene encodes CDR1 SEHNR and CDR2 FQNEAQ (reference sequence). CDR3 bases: TGTGCCAGCAGCCTGAGTAGCGGGTACAATGAGCAGTTCTTC. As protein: CASSLSSGYNEQFF.

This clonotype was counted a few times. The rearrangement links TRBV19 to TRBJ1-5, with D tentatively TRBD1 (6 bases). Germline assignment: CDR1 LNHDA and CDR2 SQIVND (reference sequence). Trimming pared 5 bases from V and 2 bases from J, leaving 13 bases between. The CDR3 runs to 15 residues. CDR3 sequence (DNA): TGTGCCAGTAGTCCCCGGGGGGGGCGCAATCAGCCCCAGCATTTT. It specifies CASSPRGGRNQPQHF.

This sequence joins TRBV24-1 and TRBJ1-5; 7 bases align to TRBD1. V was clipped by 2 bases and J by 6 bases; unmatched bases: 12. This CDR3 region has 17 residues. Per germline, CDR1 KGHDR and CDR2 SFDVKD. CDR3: CATSDSAAGGSFQPQHF. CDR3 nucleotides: TGTGCCACCAGTGATTCGGCCGCAGGGGGATCGTTTCAGCCCCAGCATTTT.

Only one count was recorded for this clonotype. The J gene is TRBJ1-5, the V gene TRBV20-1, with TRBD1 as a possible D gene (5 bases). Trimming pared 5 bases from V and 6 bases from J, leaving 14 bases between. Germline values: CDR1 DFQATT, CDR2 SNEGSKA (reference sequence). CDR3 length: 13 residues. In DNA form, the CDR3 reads TGCAGTGCTGGGGGGGGTGTGAGTCAGCCCCAGCATTTT. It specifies CSAGGGVSQPQHF.

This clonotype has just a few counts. The CDR3 DNA reads as TGTGCCAGTAAGGGCGGATACTATGGCTACACCTTC. Translated: CASKGGYYGYTF. The V and J genes are TRBV19 and TRBJ1-2; no clear D. V was cut by 7 bases and J by 3 bases, with 9 bases left in between. This CDR3 spans 12 amino acids. CDR1 LNHDA and CDR2 SQIVND come from the germline V gene (reference sequence).

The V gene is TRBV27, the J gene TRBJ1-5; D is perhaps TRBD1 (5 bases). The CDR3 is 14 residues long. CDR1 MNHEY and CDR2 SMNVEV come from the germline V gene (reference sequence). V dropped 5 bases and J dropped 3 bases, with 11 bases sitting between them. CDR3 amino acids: CASSTRQNNQPQHF. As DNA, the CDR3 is TGTGCCAGCAGTACCCGACAGAACAATCAGCCCCAGCATTTT.

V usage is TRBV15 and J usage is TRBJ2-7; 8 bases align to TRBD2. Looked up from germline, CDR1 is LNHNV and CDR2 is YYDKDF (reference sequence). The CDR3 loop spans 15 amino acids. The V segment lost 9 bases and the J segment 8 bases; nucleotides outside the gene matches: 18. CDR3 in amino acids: CATYALGSGEHKQYF. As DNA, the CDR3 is TGTGCCACTTACGCGCTCGGTAGCGGGGAGCACAAGCAGTACTTC. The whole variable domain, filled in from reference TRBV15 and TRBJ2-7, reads DAMVIQNPRYQVTQFGKPVTLSCSQTLNHNVMYWYQQKSSQAPKLLFHYYDKDFNNEADTPDNFQSRRPNTSFCFLDIRSPGLGDTAMYLCATYALGSGEHKQYFGPGTRLTVT.

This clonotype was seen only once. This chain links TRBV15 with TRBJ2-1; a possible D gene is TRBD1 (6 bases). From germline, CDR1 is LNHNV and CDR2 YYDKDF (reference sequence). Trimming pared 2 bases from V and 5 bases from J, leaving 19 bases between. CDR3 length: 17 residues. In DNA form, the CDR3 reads TGTGCCACCAGCAGATGGGGGCAGGGAACTGGGGACAATGAGCAGTTCTTC. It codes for CATSRWGQGTGDNEQFF.

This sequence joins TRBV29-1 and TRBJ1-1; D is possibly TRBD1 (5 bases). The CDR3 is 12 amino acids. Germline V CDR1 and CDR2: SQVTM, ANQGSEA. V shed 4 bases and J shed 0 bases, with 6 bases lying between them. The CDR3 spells CSVVGVNTEAFF. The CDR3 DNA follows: TGCAGCGTTGTGGGGGTGAACACTGAAGCTTTCTTT.

This chain's CDR3 is CASSSQGTAFF. The CDR3 DNA sequence: TGTGCCAGCAGTTCTCAGGGGACAGCTTTCTTT. The chain joins TRBV6-5 to TRBJ1-1, with D tentatively TRBD1 (6 bases). The CDR3 has 11 residues. The V gene lost 4 bases and the J gene lost 10 bases, with 10 bases spanning the gap. Germline V CDR1 and CDR2: MNHEY, SVGAGI.

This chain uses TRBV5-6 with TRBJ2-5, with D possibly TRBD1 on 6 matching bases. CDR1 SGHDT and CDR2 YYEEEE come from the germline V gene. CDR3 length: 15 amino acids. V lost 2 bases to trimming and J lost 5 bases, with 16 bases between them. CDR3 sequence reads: CASSFIQGWRETQYF. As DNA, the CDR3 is TGTGCCAGCAGCTTCATTCAGGGGTGGCGCGAGACCCAGTACTTC.

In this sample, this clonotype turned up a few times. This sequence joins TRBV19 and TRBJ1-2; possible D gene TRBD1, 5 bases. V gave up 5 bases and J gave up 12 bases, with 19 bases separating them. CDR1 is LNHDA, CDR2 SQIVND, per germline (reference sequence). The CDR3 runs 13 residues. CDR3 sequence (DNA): TGTGCCAGTAGTTCCTACGCCGACGGGGGAGACACCTTC. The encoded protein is CASSSYADGGDTF.

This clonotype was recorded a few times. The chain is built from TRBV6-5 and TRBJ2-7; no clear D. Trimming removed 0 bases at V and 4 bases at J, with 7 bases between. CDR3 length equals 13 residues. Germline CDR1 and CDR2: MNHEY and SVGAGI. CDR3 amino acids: CASSYSVGYEQYF. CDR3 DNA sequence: TGTGCCAGCAGTTACTCGGTAGGTTACGAGCAGTACTTC.

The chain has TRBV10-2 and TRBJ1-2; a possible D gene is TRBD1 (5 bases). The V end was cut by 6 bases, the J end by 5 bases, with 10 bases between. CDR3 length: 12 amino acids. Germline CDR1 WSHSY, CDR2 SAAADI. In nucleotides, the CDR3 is TGCGCCAGCAGGGCAGACAGATATGGCTACACCTTC. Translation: CASRADRYGYTF.

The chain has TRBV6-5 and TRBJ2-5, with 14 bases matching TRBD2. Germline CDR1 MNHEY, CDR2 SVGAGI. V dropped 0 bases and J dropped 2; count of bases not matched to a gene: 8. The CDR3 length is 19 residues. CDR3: CASSYSLRLAGGKQETQYF. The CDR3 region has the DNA TGTGCCAGCAGTTACTCTCTCCGACTAGCGGGAGGGAAACAAGAGACCCAGTACTTC.

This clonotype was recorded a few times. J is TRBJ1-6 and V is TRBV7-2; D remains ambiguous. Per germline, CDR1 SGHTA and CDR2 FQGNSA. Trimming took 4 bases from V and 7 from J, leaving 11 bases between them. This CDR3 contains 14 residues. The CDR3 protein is CASSSKTGNSPLHF. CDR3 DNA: TGTGCCAGCAGCTCCAAGACGGGAAATTCACCCCTCCACTTT.